This T cell receptor (beta chain) was identified in a study of T cell responses to AZD1222 COVID-19 vaccine. Points from the study as a whole: Most donors were white British, females outnumbered males, and clonal diversity was possibly underestimated. With dominance at 160-218 and 743-854, vaccine-associated CD4 TCRs spanned spike. It was only after the peak T cell response that any repertoires were sampled. Two AZD1222 administrations were followed by greater Spike-specific TCR breadth and depth.

Concerning this clone: Its antigen is unknown.

Profiled with immunoSEQ multiplex PCR; TCRdb holds only in-frame clones, not every one. The sample consists of around 140,000 clones, about 93% of them appearing once. V lost 0 bases and J lost 0, with 12 bases in between. The CDR3 is 15 residues long. CDR1 and CDR2 from the germline V gene are SQVTM and ANQGSEA. This receptor was obtained from an adult in good health. This sequence joins TRBV29-1 and TRBJ2-7; D gene unclear. The sample consisted of peripheral blood, taken on day 0 of AZD1222 vaccination. The CDR3 sequence: CSVEDRRESSYEQYF. In DNA, the CDR3 is TGCAGCGTTGAAGATCGTAGGGAAAGCTCCTACGAGCAGTACTTC.